This TCR beta chain was captured by sequencing in a study of blood T cell repertoires in COVID-19 (dated by TCRdb to the early 2020s). Study-wide context: Samples from collaborators originated in the United States, Italy and Spain and spanned both the acute and convalescent phases of COVID-19. Deeply sampled blood TCRbeta repertoires from subjects exposed to, actively infected with, or recovered from COVID-19 were included in the dataset. The samples were drawn from the first 160 participants of the ongoing ImmuneRACE study and from 1,254 subjects provided by 6 global collaborators. The sample metadata nearly always contained a de-identified subject ID, COVID-19 status, age in years and sex. The material from the prospective study consisted of cDNA or gDNA derived from T cells, B-cell-depleted T cells, or PBMCs. HLA class I and class II types, where available, came from metadata supplied by the sample provider rather than from assay-based typing. The repertoires were made available in a free public database intended to serve as a resource for research on the immune response to SARS-CoV-2. Broad study findings and their caveats: Clinical and demographic metadata were provided uncurated, with the amount varying by source and participant.

CDR1 and CDR2 were assigned from the germline V gene (reference sequence) as LNHDA and SQIVND. Spanning cysteine to phenylalanine, the CDR3 consists of 12 amino acids. Of the read, only the CDR3 DNA is kept; its 36 bases are in frame from base 1. Trimming takes 1 base from V and 7 bases from J, and the germline ends sit 7 bases apart. As to this clone: This receptor's antigen is unknown. No qualities accompany the bases; no much larger clone lies one base away.

TCRbeta CDR3 regions were amplified from genomic DNA by means of the immunoSEQ Assay, a bias-controlled multiplex PCR. The original pipeline was this. Within the assay, amplification of reference gene primers was used to estimate how many nucleated cells each sample contained. To quantify the absolute abundance of each unique TCRbeta CDR3 rearrangement, sequence reads were collapsed and filtered. For each sample, productive Simpson clonality was calculated by taking the square root of Simpson's diversity index across productive rearrangements. This immuneACCESS table, as held by TCRdb, lists in-frame sequences with V and J called but not all clones. Of the missing ones, under half trace to an unresolved V gene in checked studies; the others have no known cause. Clonal size and the V and J genes are those of that table, whereas D and trimming came from the DNA. The sample includes 220,000 or so clones, with about four fifths observed a single time. Clones ranked in the top ten supply 1.3% of the sample.

Enrolling through a virtual design, the prospective study's participants ranged in age from roughly 18 to 95 years and lived across roughly 23 United States geographic areas. In the prospective study, cohorts were assigned on the basis of participant-reported clinical history obtained from a screening survey and a study questionnaire. In the prospective study, whole blood, serum and a nasopharyngeal or oropharyngeal swab were collected from each participant by mobile phlebotomists. Participants in the prospective study had the option to provide additional blood draws and questionnaires over an approximately two-month period. Blood samples from the prospective study were shipped frozen or at room temperature prior to DNA extraction.

Rearrangement joined TRBV19 to TRBJ1-1, with the D gene call left open. Sequenced material: PBMCs or T cells enriched from blood (not recorded which). This TCR came from a woman between 35 and 50 years old with acute COVID-19. The CDR3 region: CASSIGDIEAFF. The DNA sequence reads TGTGCCAGTAGTATAGGAGACATTGAAGCTTTCTTT.